The 3 T cell receptor beta chains below come from one sample, sequenced in a study of T cells after yellow fever vaccination. In TCRdb, the 5' RACE reads were re-called with MiXCR into one record per CDR3 protein. The sample lists about 320,000 distinct CDR3 sequences, about 10% seen once, with 3% to 4% in the top ten. The sample in question was CD4+ T cells sorted from PBMCs, obtained 45 days after the yellow fever booster vaccination. The receptors here all came from a man aged 18 to 30 who received the YFV17D yellow fever vaccine.

The V call is TRBV3-1, the J call TRBJ1-2; D gene ambiguous. The CDR3 covers 15 residues. V lost 0 bases, J lost 7 bases, and 15 bases lay in between. Looked up from germline, CDR1 is LGHDT and CDR2 is YNNKEL (reference sequence). The chain's CDR3 is CASSQDERQRSGYTF. The CDR3 DNA follows: TGTGCCAGCAGCCAAGACGAGCGACAAAGAAGTGGCTACACCTTC.

CDR3 in amino acids: CATSWTGRETQYF. In DNA form, the CDR3 reads TGTGCCACCAGCTGGACAGGGCGGGAGACCCAGTACTTC. This sequence joins TRBV15 and TRBJ2-5, with TRBD1 identical over 8 bases. Germline trimming cut 5 bases from V and 5 bases from J; bases unmatched to any gene: 4. This CDR3 contains 13 residues. From germline, CDR1 is LNHNV and CDR2 YYDKDF (reference sequence).

The chain has TRBV25-1 and TRBJ1-2; TRBD1 agrees at 7 bases. The germline V gene encodes CDR1 MGHDK and CDR2 SYGVNS. The CDR3 loop spans 15 amino acids. Trimming removed 5 bases from V and 8 bases from J; junction bases left unmatched: 14. CDR3 region: CASSPPGQPGGGYTF. For the CDR3, the DNA is TGTGCCAGCAGTCCGCCGGGACAGCCTGGGGGAGGCTACACCTTC.